The 24 T cell receptor beta chains in this list originate from one sample, sequenced in a study of shared clonotypes between healthy human individuals. Naive CD8 isolation took CD45RO-negative cells positively selected for CCR7 and excluded terminally differentiated effector memory CD45RA+ cells. Libraries were prepared by immunoSEQ multiplex PCR; TCRdb keeps only in-frame clonotypes and omits some of them. The data contain about 580,000 clones, roughly 98% of them singletons. The sequenced sample was naive CD8+ T cells sorted from blood. These TCRs come from a man under 40 in good health.

CDR3 region: CSVEDRAGTGFADTQYF. CDR3 coding DNA: TGCAGCGTTGAAGATCGCGCCGGGACAGGGTTCGCAGATACGCAGTATTTT. This sequence joins TRBV29-1 and TRBJ2-3, with 9 nucleotides matching TRBD1. The CDR3 sequence is 17 residues long. The ends lost 0 bases at V and 4 bases at J; junction bases unmatched: 11. Germline V gives CDR1 SQVTM, CDR2 ANQGSEA.

V gene TRBV11-3 combines with J gene TRBJ2-1; TRBD2 matches at 7 bases. Germline CDR1 and CDR2: SGHNT and YENEEA. CDR3 length: 17 residues. J was trimmed by 8 bases and V by 5 bases; bases with no gene match: 18. CDR3 nucleotides: TGTGCCAGCAGCCCTCAATACAGTTGGGATGGGAGGGATGAGCAGTTCTTC. This gives the protein CASSPQYSWDGRDEQFF.

In regard to this clone: At the DNA level, this CDR3 is encoded by other sequences in the same sample as well. The chain uses TRBV27 and TRBJ2-1; TRBD2 might be the D (5 bases). The CDR3 is 15 amino acids. In germline, CDR1 is MNHEY, CDR2 SMNVEV (reference sequence). The germline V and J ends were trimmed by 3 bases and 0 bases, with 9 bases remaining between them. Here the CDR3 DNA reads TGTGCCAGCAGTTTCGGCGGGTCCTCCTACAATGAGCAGTTCTTC. Its protein product is CASSFGGSSYNEQFF.

This chain uses TRBV29-1 with TRBJ2-5; unclear D gene. Per germline, CDR1 SQVTM and CDR2 ANQGSEA. CDR3 length: 12 amino acids. The ends were cut back, 0 bases at V and 2 bases at J, with 4 bases in the middle. The CDR3 DNA is TGCAGCGTTGAAGAATTTCAAGAGACCCAGTACTTC. This codes for CSVEEFQETQYF.

The chain links TRBV5-1 to TRBJ2-1, with 10 bases matching TRBD1. The ends lost 1 base at V and 5 bases at J; junction bases unmatched: 9. The CDR3 extends over 17 amino acids. The germline V gene has CDR1 SGHRS and CDR2 YFSETQ. Here the CDR3 reads CASSLQLVGTGDNEQFF. The DNA for the CDR3 is TGCGCCAGCAGCTTGCAACTCGTCGGGACAGGGGACAATGAGCAGTTCTTC.

This chain links TRBV7-9 with TRBJ2-1; 9 nucleotides agree with TRBD2. The CDR3 length is 16 residues. V dropped 5 bases and J dropped 1; count of bases not matched to a gene: 6. CDR1 is SEHNR, CDR2 FQNEAQ, per germline (reference sequence). CDR3 coding DNA: TGTGCCAGCAGCCCAACTAGCGGGCCTTCCTACAATGAGCAGTTCTTC. Its translation: CASSPTSGPSYNEQFF.

Turning to this clone: This CDR3 is also generated by other DNA sequences in the sample. This chain uses TRBV2 with TRBJ1-5, with D perhaps TRBD1 (5 bases). V was pared by 3 bases and J by 1 base, with 10 bases between. The CDR3 is made up of 15 amino acids. The germline V gene encodes CDR1 SNHLY and CDR2 FYNNEI. The CDR3 is CASSEGQGSNQPQHF. The CDR3 DNA follows: TGTGCCAGCAGTGAGGGGCAGGGAAGCAATCAGCCCCAGCATTTT.

The chain joins TRBV7-9 to TRBJ2-7; 7 bases are a match to TRBD1. The V segment lost 5 bases and the J segment 2 bases; nucleotides outside the gene matches: 9. The CDR3 length is 15 residues. Germline V CDR1 and CDR2: SEHNR, FQNEAQ (reference sequence). This chain's CDR3 is CASSPKGQPTYEQYF. DNA for the CDR3: TGTGCCAGCAGCCCCAAGGGACAGCCAACCTACGAGCAGTACTTC.

The J gene is TRBJ2-7, the V gene TRBV18, with 12 positions matching TRBD2. Germline trimming cut 3 bases from V and 5 bases from J; bases unmatched to any gene: 14. The germline CDR1 and CDR2 sequences are KGHSH and LQKENI. This CDR3 contains 18 residues. This CDR3 reads CASSPGLGLAGISDEQYF. CDR3 nucleotides: TGTGCCAGCTCACCCGGACTAGGACTAGCGGGGATTTCGGACGAGCAGTACTTC.

CDR3 region: CASSPDRSSGNTIYF. CDR3 in DNA: TGTGCCAGCAGCCCTGACAGATCCTCTGGAAACACCATATATTTT. This sequence joins TRBV6-6 and TRBJ1-3; weak D call: TRBD1 (5 bases). The CDR3 loop spans 15 amino acids. V lost 6 bases to trimming and J lost 0 bases, with 12 bases between them. CDR1 MNHNY and CDR2 SVGAGI come from the germline V gene (reference sequence).

The J gene is TRBJ2-1, the V gene TRBV7-9, with TRBD2 identical over 7 bases. V gave up 4 bases and J gave up 4 bases; unmatched junction bases: 7. This CDR3 comprises 15 residues. Germline CDR1 SEHNR, CDR2 FQNEAQ (reference sequence). The CDR3 DNA reads as TGTGCCAGCAGCTATGGAGCTAGCGGATACAATGAGCAGTTCTTC. Protein sequence: CASSYGASGYNEQFF.

The chain combines TRBV6-1 with TRBJ1-2; D ambiguous. Germline V gene lookup returns CDR1 MNHNS and CDR2 SASEGT. The CDR3 has 11 residues. Deletions cut 3 bases from V and 4 bases from J, with 3 bases between. The CDR3 DNA reads as TGTGCCAGCAGTGACCGCTATGGCTACACCTTC. Translated: CASSDRYGYTF.

The CDR3: CASAENWSSYNEQFF. As DNA, the CDR3 is TGTGCCAGCGCTGAGAACTGGAGCTCCTACAATGAGCAGTTCTTC. This rearrangement joins TRBV11-2 to TRBJ2-1, with no clear D. Germline V CDR1 and CDR2: SGHAT, FQNNGV. The CDR3 has 15 residues. Trimming took off 8 bases at V and 0 bases at J, with 14 bases between the two ends.

V gene TRBV7-8 combines with J gene TRBJ2-3; unclear D gene. V dropped 2 bases and J dropped 6 bases, with 9 bases sitting between them. The CDR3 extends over 13 amino acids. The germline gives CDR1 SGHVS, CDR2 FQNEAQ. CDR3 in amino acids: CASSLIVADTQYF. CDR3 in DNA: TGTGCCAGCAGCTTAATAGTAGCTGATACGCAGTATTTT.

The chain couples TRBV7-6 to TRBJ1-5; TRBD1 is a possible D gene (6 bases). The V gene lost 1 base and the J gene lost 1 base, with 14 bases spanning the gap. The CDR3 spans 17 residues. The germline CDR1 and CDR2 sequences are SGHVS and FNYEAQ. CDR3 DNA: TGTGCCAGCAGCTTAGAGGGTCGGGGGCAGAGCAATCAGCCCCAGCATTTT. It is translated as CASSLEGRGQSNQPQHF.

This clone came up once. The chain recombines TRBV2 with TRBJ2-1; 9 bases match TRBD1. Germline V CDR1 and CDR2: SNHLY, FYNNEI. The CDR3 has 15 amino acids. Trimming cost V 7 bases and J 5 bases; bases outside gene matches: 9. As DNA, the CDR3 is TGTGCCAGCATGGAGACAGGGGGGTCCCACAATGAGCAGTTCTTC. Protein: CASMETGGSHNEQFF.

Only one count was recorded for this clone. The chain uses TRBV14 and TRBJ2-2; 9 bases are a match to TRBD1. V was pared by 1 base and J by 2 bases, with 5 bases of the junction left unmatched. Germline CDR1 SGHDN, CDR2 FVKESK. The CDR3 has 17 amino acids. The CDR3 loop is CASSQVNRGLNTGELFF. The CDR3 DNA reads TGTGCCAGCAGCCAAGTCAACAGGGGGCTCAACACCGGGGAGCTGTTTTTT.

This chain links TRBV29-1 with TRBJ1-2, with unresolved D. V was clipped by 4 bases and J by 4 bases, with 13 bases between them. The CDR3 loop spans 13 amino acids. Germline V gives CDR1 SQVTM, CDR2 ANQGSEA. CDR3 protein: CSVVYSLSYGYTF. CDR3 nucleotide sequence: TGCAGCGTTGTGTACAGCTTGTCCTATGGCTACACCTTC.

V gene TRBV29-1 combines with J gene TRBJ1-2; D unresolved. Trimming cost V 5 bases and J 4 bases, with 8 bases left between them. Germline V CDR1 and CDR2: SQVTM, ANQGSEA. The CDR3 runs to 11 residues. The CDR3 reads CSVSARYGYTF. The CDR3 DNA reads TGCAGCGTTTCAGCCCGCTATGGCTACACCTTC.

The chain links TRBV7-6 to TRBJ2-1, with 9 nucleotides matching TRBD2. The CDR3 loop spans 15 amino acids. The V gene's germline CDR1 is SGHVS and CDR2 FNYEAQ. Trimming at V came to 5 bases and at J to 7 bases, leaving 9 bases not matched to a gene. The CDR3 is CASSISGSGFNEQFF. CDR3 DNA: TGTGCCAGCAGCATTAGCGGGAGTGGGTTTAATGAGCAGTTCTTC.

This chain joins TRBV27 and TRBJ2-7; TRBD2 aligns across 8 bases. Germline V CDR1 and CDR2: MNHEY, SMNVEV (reference sequence). This CDR3 is 12 amino acids long. Losses at the gene ends were 3 bases for V and 7 bases for J; bases not matched to a gene: 2. This CDR3 is CASSFGRGEQYF. The CDR3 nucleotides are TGTGCCAGCAGTTTCGGGAGGGGGGAGCAGTACTTC.

V gene TRBV6-5 combines with J gene TRBJ2-7; TRBD2 matches 10 bases. CDR1 is MNHEY and CDR2 is SVGAGI in the germline V gene. The CDR3 loop spans 16 amino acids. J gave up 7 bases and V 0 bases, and 9 bases lay outside the gene matches. The chain's CDR3 is CASSYSLAGVSREQYF. In nucleotides, the CDR3 is TGTGCCAGCAGTTACTCGCTAGCGGGAGTATCTCGGGAGCAGTACTTC.

This clone was recorded only once. This chain uses TRBV13 with TRBJ2-1; D possibly corresponds to TRBD1 (5 bases). The CDR3 has 17 amino acids. V was shortened by 4 bases and J by 0 bases, with 16 bases between the two germline ends. CDR1 and CDR2 (germline): PRHDT, FYEKMQ (reference sequence). The chain's CDR3 is CASSSRVATSSYNEQFF. For the CDR3, the DNA is TGTGCCAGCAGCTCCAGGGTGGCCACAAGCTCCTACAATGAGCAGTTCTTC.

The chain couples TRBV7-9 to TRBJ2-3; 7 bases map to TRBD1. The CDR3 covers 13 residues. V shed 4 bases and J 6 bases; nucleotides not matched to a gene: 4. Germline assignment: CDR1 SEHNR and CDR2 FQNEAQ (reference sequence). CDR3 coding DNA: TGTGCCAGCAGCTCAACAGGGGTCGATACGCAGTATTTT. The encoded protein is CASSSTGVDTQYF.